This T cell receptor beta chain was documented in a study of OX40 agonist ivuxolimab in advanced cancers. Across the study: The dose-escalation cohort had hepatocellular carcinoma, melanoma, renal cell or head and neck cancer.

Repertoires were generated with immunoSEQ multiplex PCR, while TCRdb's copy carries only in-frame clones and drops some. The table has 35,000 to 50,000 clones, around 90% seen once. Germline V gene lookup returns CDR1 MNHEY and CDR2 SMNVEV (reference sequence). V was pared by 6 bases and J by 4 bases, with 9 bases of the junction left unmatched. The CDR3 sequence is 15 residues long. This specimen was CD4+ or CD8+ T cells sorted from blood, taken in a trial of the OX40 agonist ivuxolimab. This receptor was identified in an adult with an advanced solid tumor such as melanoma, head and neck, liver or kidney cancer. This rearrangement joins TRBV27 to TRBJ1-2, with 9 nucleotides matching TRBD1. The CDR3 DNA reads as TGTGCCAGCAGCCGAACGGGACAGGGTTTCTATGGCTACACCTTC. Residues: CASSRTGQGFYGYTF.